This section outlines one TCR beta chain sequence together with its context. Its antigen remains unknown. Clones were read by immunoSEQ multiplex PCR, and TCRdb kept only the in-frame ones, dropping some. Among some 50,000 clones listed, nearly 80% were seen once. The data were taken from a study of OX40 agonist ivuxolimab in advanced cancers. Study as a whole: It was ivuxolimab, an agonistic anti-OX40 (CD134) antibody, that patients were treated with. Findings and caveats of the study: Fewer expanded clones were found on average in CD4+ than in CD8+ T cells. The work left the antigen specificity of expanded peripheral T cells undetermined.

V lost 0 bases and J 3 bases, leaving 10 bases between the germline ends. The CDR3 totals 15 residues. CDR1 and CDR2 from the germline V gene are SGHTS and YDEGEE. V gene TRBV5-8 combines with J gene TRBJ2-1; D is unclear. Sequenced here: CD4+ or CD8+ T cells sorted from blood, sampled in a trial of the OX40 agonist ivuxolimab. This TCR was sampled from an adult with an advanced solid tumor such as melanoma, head and neck, liver or kidney cancer. The CDR3 sequence is CASSLGLVYYNEQFF. DNA of the CDR3: TGTGCCAGCAGCTTGGGACTGGTATACTACAATGAGCAGTTCTTC.